These 31 T cell receptor beta chains originate from one sample sequenced in a study of monozygotic twins with inflammatory bowel disease. From its re-call of the 5' RACE reads, TCRdb lists each CDR3 protein once, without DNA. The sample data list approximately 400,000 distinct CDR3 sequences. The sequencing sample was made of blood. These receptors came from a human donor with ulcerative colitis or Crohn's disease, or a healthy co-twin of an affected twin (not recorded which).

This chain uses TRBV12-3 or TRBV12-4 with TRBJ2-1; TCRdb's assignment of TRBD1 cannot be checked, as there is no DNA. The CDR3 extends over 14 amino acids. CDR3 sequence reads: CASNWGGTHNEQFF.

The chain employs TRBV5-1 and TRBJ2-3; TCRdb's assignment of TRBD2 cannot be checked, as there is no DNA. Germline V CDR1 and CDR2: SGHRS, YFSETQ. The CDR3 has 17 residues. The chain's CDR3 is CASSLALSGGAADTQYF.

The chain combines TRBV5-6 with TRBJ1-5; the D call of TRBD1 rests on TCRdb alone, since no DNA is present to check it. Looked up from germline, CDR1 is SGHDT and CDR2 is YYEEEE. The CDR3 is 13 amino acids. CDR3 protein: CASSHQGTQPQHF.

The chain employs TRBV5-1 and TRBJ2-7; TCRdb selects TRBD1, and the lack of DNA leaves this call unchecked. The CDR3 is 15 amino acids. Germline CDR1 is SGHRS and CDR2 is YFSETQ. The CDR3 loop is CASRLPGGAGGEQYF.

This chain uses TRBV9 with TRBJ2-4. The CDR3 covers 14 residues. Germline V gene sequence: CDR1 SGDLS, CDR2 YYNGEE. The CDR3 spells CASSAPAGKNMQYF.

V and J are TRBV7-2 and TRBJ2-1; TCRdb outputs TRBD2, but without DNA this stays unchecked. In germline, CDR1 is SGHTA, CDR2 FQGNSA. The CDR3 runs 16 residues. The chain's CDR3 is CASSLARLAGVHEQFF.

This chain joins TRBV21-1 and TRBJ1-6. TRBV21-1 is recorded as a pseudogene. This CDR3 contains 13 residues. CDR3 sequence: CASSQTTIPSLHF.

V and J are TRBV20-1 and TRBJ2-2; TCRdb returns TRBD1, unconfirmable since there is no DNA. The CDR3 has 17 amino acids. Germline CDR1 reads DFQATT; CDR2 reads SNEGSKA (reference sequence). The CDR3 sequence is CSARDPGAGLNTGELFF.

The chain recombines TRBV11-2 with TRBJ1-2; there is no DNA to check the TCRdb D call of TRBD1. The germline gives CDR1 SGHAT, CDR2 FQNNGV. The CDR3 contains 13 residues. The CDR3 reads CASSLQGARGYTF.

The V and J genes are TRBV20-1 and TRBJ2-7; the D call from TCRdb, TRBD2, cannot be confirmed without DNA. There are 15 residues in the CDR3. Germline lookup yields CDR1 DFQATT and CDR2 SNEGSKA (reference sequence). The CDR3 region is CSAKGAGLGNYEQYF.

The rearrangement uses TRBV7-6 and TRBJ2-7; the D call from TCRdb, TRBD1, cannot be confirmed without DNA. The CDR3 consists of 16 residues. Per the germline V gene, CDR1 is SGHVS and CDR2 is FNYEAQ. This CDR3 reads CASSLGLGQESYEQYF.

The rearrangement links TRBV11-2 to TRBJ2-1; TCRdb outputs TRBD1, but without DNA this stays unchecked. The germline V gene has CDR1 SGHAT and CDR2 FQNNGV. The CDR3 loop spans 16 amino acids. CDR3 sequence reads: CASSLVGTGVGNEQFF.

V usage is TRBV3-1 and J usage is TRBJ2-5; TCRdb reports TRBD2, a call that lacks DNA to check it against. Germline-derived CDR1 and CDR2 are LGHDT and YNNKEL (reference sequence). There are 16 residues in the CDR3. CDR3 protein: CASSHYSGGAGETQYF.

The chain recombines TRBV5-1 with TRBJ2-6. CDR3 size: 14 residues. Germline CDR1 and CDR2: SGHRS and YFSETQ. CDR3 sequence reads: CASKQGSGANVLTF.

The chain combines TRBV27 with TRBJ2-1; TCRdb outputs TRBD1, but without DNA this stays unchecked. This CDR3 region has 15 residues. In germline, CDR1 is MNHEY, CDR2 SMNVEV (reference sequence). This CDR3 is CASSSRQGAFNEQFF.

The V call is TRBV6-1, the J call TRBJ2-2; TCRdb reports TRBD1, a call that lacks DNA to check it against. The germline gives CDR1 MNHNS, CDR2 SASEGT. This CDR3 has 15 residues. CDR3 loop: CASNVGRGTAGELFF.

This sequence joins TRBV11-2 and TRBJ2-4; TCRdb picks TRBD2, but there is no DNA to check that call. Germline CDR1 SGHAT, CDR2 FQNNGV. The CDR3 has 13 amino acids. The CDR3 region is CASTKGGGNIQYF.

The chain carries TRBV14 and TRBJ2-3; the TRBD2 assignment by TCRdb is unverifiable without DNA. The CDR3 sequence is 17 residues long. Germline CDR1 SGHDN, CDR2 FVKESK. CDR3: CASSHLPQLAVTDTQYF.

The V gene is TRBV6-1, the J gene TRBJ2-1. Germline-derived CDR1 and CDR2 are MNHNS and SASEGT. The CDR3 totals 13 residues. The CDR3 sequence: CASELRRLLPPFF.

This rearrangement joins TRBV11-2 to TRBJ2-1. Germline V gives CDR1 SGHAT, CDR2 FQNNGV. The CDR3 contains 14 residues. CDR3 in amino acids: CASSFDRQRTAQFF.

This chain connects TRBV7-6 to TRBJ2-5. CDR1 and CDR2 from the germline V gene are SGHVS and FNYEAQ. The CDR3 runs to 15 residues. CDR3 sequence reads: CASSLGSAIQETQYF.

The genes are TRBV28 and TRBJ2-3; the D call from TCRdb, TRBD2, cannot be confirmed without DNA. Germline loops: CDR1 MDHEN, CDR2 SYDVKM. The length of the CDR3 is 14 residues. This CDR3 reads CASSRAGNSDTQYF.

The chain is built from TRBV10-3 and TRBJ2-1; the D call from TCRdb, TRBD2, cannot be confirmed without DNA. The CDR3 extends over 16 amino acids. CDR1 ENHRY and CDR2 SYGVKD come from the germline V gene. The CDR3 sequence is CAISESTAGKYNEQFF.

The chain joins TRBV19 to TRBJ1-5. CDR3 size: 17 residues. Germline-derived CDR1 and CDR2 are LNHDA and SQIVND (reference sequence). CDR3 protein: CATAGTGSVKANQPQHF.

V and J are TRBV2 and TRBJ2-2; TCRdb reports TRBD1, a call that lacks DNA to check it against. This CDR3 contains 16 residues. CDR1 and CDR2 (germline): SNHLY, FYNNEI. CDR3 sequence: CASSEIRGMNTGELFF.

The chain has TRBV10-3 and TRBJ2-3; lacking DNA, the TRBD1 call made by TCRdb goes unchecked. The CDR3 runs 12 residues. CDR1 and CDR2 (germline): ENHRY, SYGVKD. CDR3 protein: CAIGGRTDTQYF.

This chain links TRBV10-3 with TRBJ2-1; TCRdb returns TRBD2, unconfirmable since there is no DNA. The CDR3 contains 17 residues. CDR1 ENHRY and CDR2 SYGVKD come from the germline V gene. This CDR3 reads CAISEFSNSGGQNEQFF.

This sequence joins TRBV6-1 and TRBJ2-1; TCRdb picks TRBD1, but there is no DNA to check that call. The CDR3 contains 17 residues. CDR1 and CDR2 from the germline V gene are MNHNS and SASEGT. The CDR3 here is CASRKSGGTGVYNEQFF.

The rearrangement links TRBV2 to TRBJ1-6; the D call from TCRdb, TRBD1, cannot be confirmed without DNA. The CDR3 is 15 amino acids. Germline lookup yields CDR1 SNHLY and CDR2 FYNNEI. The CDR3: CASSPRTGTNSPLHF.

The rearrangement joins TRBV18 to TRBJ1-2; TCRdb's D call, TRBD1, is unchecked because there is no DNA. This CDR3 spans 14 amino acids. Germline V lookup: CDR1 KGHSH, CDR2 LQKENI. The chain's CDR3 is CASSSSPGPYGYTF. Supplemented by reference TRBV18 and TRBJ1-2, the full variable domain reads NAGVMQNPRHLVRRRGQEARLRCSPMKGHSHVYWYRQLPEEGLKFMVYLQKENIIDESGMPKERFSAEFPKEGPSILRIQQVVRGDSAAYFCASSSSPGPYGYTFGSGTRLTVV.

This rearrangement joins TRBV7-9 to TRBJ2-1; TCRdb's D call of TRBD2 is untestable without DNA. Looked up from germline, CDR1 is SEHNR and CDR2 is FQNEAQ (reference sequence). This CDR3 is built from 15 residues. The chain's CDR3 is CASPPLAGGKNEQFF.